This T cell receptor (beta chain) stems from a study of identifying expanded T cells in peripheral blood. The V gene's germline CDR1 is SGHAT and CDR2 FQNNGV. This CDR3 region has 16 residues. Trimming cost V 7 bases and J 3 bases; bases outside gene matches: 13. Profiling relied on immunoSEQ multiplex PCR, and the TCRdb table lists in-frame clones only, not all of them. The sample has about 85,000 clones; roughly 90% are singletons. This sequence was found in a person between 18 and 75 years old in good health. The chain combines TRBV11-2 with TRBJ2-7; TRBD2 matches at 9 bases. Sequencing input: blood. As DNA, the CDR3 is TGTGCCAGCACTCTACTGGGGGCTAGCGGGAACTACGAGCAGTACTTC. It yields the protein CASTLLGASGNYEQYF.